The next 7 T cell receptor beta chains were all read from a single sample in a study of blood T cells in healthy people across ages (dated by TCRdb to between 2015 and 2017). To prepare the library, 5' RACE was applied. This sample was sequenced with an Illumina HiSeq 2500. A second 7 to 11 cycle PCR used a sample-barcoded 5' primer and a J-beta primer mix. In-frame beta chains were kept once TCRdb had trimmed the public reads at Q25 with fastp and called clones with MiXCR. Rows are unified per CDR3 protein, each entry keeping the most common DNA and genes. The sample data list about 640,000 distinct CDR3 sequences, and roughly 58% of these were observed just once. The ten biggest clones cover roughly 34% of the sample. Source material: blood. The receptors shown here come from a man aged 60 to 75 in good health.

The chain joins TRBV5-1 to TRBJ2-3, with no clear D. The germline CDR1 and CDR2 sequences are SGHRS and YFSETQ. The CDR3 totals 14 residues. Trimming cost V 4 bases and J 3 bases, with 12 bases left between them. The DNA for the CDR3 is TGCGCCAGCAGCGCGGCCGGTTATACAGATACGCAGTATTTT. Protein: CASSAAGYTDTQYF.

The chain employs TRBV2 and TRBJ1-2; 10 nucleotides agree with TRBD1. CDR3 size: 18 residues. Trimming removed 4 bases from V and 4 bases from J; junction bases left unmatched: 15. Germline loops: CDR1 SNHLY, CDR2 FYNNEI. The CDR3 region has the DNA TGTGCCAGCAGTGTTGTGGGAGACAGGGGGCAGAGGAGCTATGGCTACACCTTC. This codes for CASSVVGDRGQRSYGYTF.

This rearrangement joins TRBV3-1 to TRBJ1-5; 7 nucleotides line up with TRBD1. Germline assignment: CDR1 LGHDT and CDR2 YNNKEL (reference sequence). Trimming removed 4 bases from V and 3 bases from J; junction bases left unmatched: 3. The CDR3 covers 14 residues. The CDR3 loop reads CASSRGTVNQPQHF. The CDR3 nucleotides read TGTGCCAGCAGCCGCGGGACAGTCAATCAGCCCCAGCATTTT.

The chain couples TRBV7-2 to TRBJ2-5, with 10 nucleotides matching TRBD1. The germline gives CDR1 SGHTA, CDR2 FQGNSA. The CDR3 has 14 residues. Losses at the gene ends were 5 bases for V and 5 bases for J; bases not matched to a gene: 5. The CDR3 spells CASSLQTGGETQYF. The CDR3 bases are TGTGCCAGCAGCCTACAGACAGGGGGCGAGACCCAGTACTTC.

V usage is TRBV7-2 and J usage is TRBJ2-3; tentatively, D is TRBD2 (6 bases). The CDR3 consists of 15 residues. Germline V gene sequence: CDR1 SGHTA, CDR2 FQGNSA. Between the trimmed V and J ends, which lost 5 bases and 3 bases, there was a span of 15 bases. This CDR3 is CASSGQSGFTDTQYF. The CDR3 DNA sequence: TGTGCCAGCAGCGGCCAAAGCGGGTTTACAGATACGCAGTATTTT.

The CDR3 reads CASSSGRSSPLHF. DNA for the CDR3: TGTGCCAGCAGCTCAGGACGGAGTTCCCCCCTCCACTTT. The chain has TRBV3-1 and TRBJ1-6; no definite D call. CDR1 and CDR2 (germline): LGHDT, YNNKEL (reference sequence). V was cut by 5 bases and J by 13 bases, with 15 bases left in between. The CDR3 has 13 amino acids.

This clonotype showed up just once. The V and J genes are TRBV6-5 and TRBJ2-1, with 8 bases fitting TRBD2. CDR3 size: 16 residues. Germline values: CDR1 MNHEY, CDR2 SVGAGI. V was clipped by 5 bases and J by 2 bases; unmatched bases: 8. CDR3 residues: CASSKTGTSAYNEQFF. For the CDR3, the DNA is TGTGCCAGCAGTAAAACCGGGACTAGTGCCTACAATGAGCAGTTCTTC.